This is a list of T cell receptor beta chains from one sample in a study of OX40 agonist ivuxolimab in advanced cancers. Using immunoSEQ multiplex PCR, the repertoire was profiled, and TCRdb retains in-frame clones only, with some absent. The top ten clones hold around 26% of a sample with some 21,000 clones, about 79% of them seen once. This sample comprised CD4+ or CD8+ T cells sorted from blood, obtained in a trial of the OX40 agonist ivuxolimab. These receptors were obtained from an adult with an advanced solid tumor such as melanoma, head and neck, liver or kidney cancer. The conserved cysteine and the conserved F or W are not part of the CDR3 here.

>TRBV28|TRBJ2-5
ASSSSQLAGGRETQY
>TRBV11-2|TRBJ1-1
ASSLVSNTEAF
>TRBV11-3|TRBJ2-2
ASSLGLAGGKTGELF
>TRBV11-2|TRBJ2-3
ASSLDGLAGGIDTQY
>TRBV7-9|TRBJ1-2
ASSLDPGTGLHYGYT
>TRBV28|TRBJ2-7
ASSLRLVGEQY
>TRBV6-1|TRBJ1-4
AVQGVGVSEKLF
>TRBV4-1|TRBJ2-7
ASSHGTTSSYEQY
>TRBV18|TRBJ2-7
ASSPTTGVGAEQY
>TRBV7-9|TRBJ1-1
ASSLGGGTEAF
>TRBV5-1|TRBJ1-3
ASSTDPVDSGNTIY
>TRBV27|TRBJ1-2
ASSLDPNYGYT
>TRBV29-1|TRBJ2-7
SVDLTGEQY
>TRBV7-8|TRBJ1-2
ASSIQGGVGYGYT
>TRBV6-5|TRBJ2-1
ASSYSGTEQF
>TRBV6-5|TRBJ2-3
ASSYDLTGATDTQY
>TRBV19|TRBJ2-1
ASSWSGTVYNEQF
>TRBV28|TRBJ2-7
ASSFFAGGEQY
>TRBV30|TRBJ1-1
AWNRGNTEAF
>TRBV6-1|TRBJ1-2
ASSEGGEISYGYT
>TRBV5-6|TRBJ1-1
ASSLVPGDTEAF
>TRBV6-5|TRBJ2-3
ASGAGLETDTQY
>TRBV4-1|TRBJ2-7
ASRPGQGAYEQY
>TRBV6-5|TRBJ2-1
ASSLLLGEQF
>TRBV28|TRBJ2-7
ASSFLGPTGVIYEQY